These 2 T cell receptor beta chains originate from one sample sequenced in a study of low-dose radiotherapy and immunotherapy resistance in tumors. Time point here: before trial treatment. Primers used for first-strand cDNA, a TRAV- and TRBV-specific set, covered both alpha and beta chains. TCR amplification used 20 to 25 PCR cycles, a constant-region primer and a V-primer adapter. MiXCR, run by TCRdb on the reads, gives a single entry per CDR3 protein. The sample holds 80,000 to 95,000 distinct CDR3 sequences, just under 9.5% seen once. The sequenced sample was PBMCs, obtained before treatment. Every receptor here comes from a male donor with prostate cancer.

This clonotype came up many times. The chain couples TRBV4-3 to TRBJ2-1, with 7 bases identical to TRBD1. The CDR3 length is 16 residues. V shed 0 bases, J shed 1 base, and the junction held 3 bases outside the gene matches. Germline CDR1 and CDR2: LGHNA and YSLEER. This chain's CDR3 is CASSQDPRGSYNEQFF. DNA of the CDR3: TGCGCCAGCAGCCAAGATCCCAGGGGGTCCTACAATGAGCAGTTCTTC.

On this clonotype itself: One base separates it from a far larger clone, so it is likely a read error. The chain links TRBV5-5 to TRBJ2-7; TRBD1 aligns across 11 bases. CDR3 length: 16 residues. V trimming: 4 bases; J trimming: 7 bases; junction bases outside the gene matches: 13. The germline gives CDR1 SGHKS, CDR2 YYEKEE (reference sequence). The CDR3 coding sequence is TGTGCCAGCAGCCCCTATGGGGGACAGGGGGTCTATGAGCAGTACTTC. Amino acids: CASSPYGGQGVYEQYF. The complete variable domain, with remaining parts taken from reference TRBV5-5 and TRBJ2-7, reads DAGVTQSPTHLIKTRGQQVTLRCSPISGHKSVSWYQQVLGQGPQFIFQYYEKEERGRGNFPDRFSARQFPNYSSELNVNALLLGDSALYLCASSPYGGQGVYEQYFGPGTRLTVT.